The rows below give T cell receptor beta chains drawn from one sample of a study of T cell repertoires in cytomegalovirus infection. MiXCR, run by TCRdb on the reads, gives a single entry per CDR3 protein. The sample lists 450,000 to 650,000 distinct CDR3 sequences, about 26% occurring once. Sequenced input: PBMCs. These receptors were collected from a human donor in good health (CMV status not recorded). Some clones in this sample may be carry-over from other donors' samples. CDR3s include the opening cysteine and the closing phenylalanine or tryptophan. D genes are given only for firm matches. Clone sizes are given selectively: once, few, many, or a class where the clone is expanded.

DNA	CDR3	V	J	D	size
TGTGCCAGCAGCTTCCTCGTCGGGACAGGGGGCATATACACTGAAGCTTTCTTT	CASSFLVGTGGIYTEAFF	TRBV5-4	TRBJ1-1	TRBD1	many
TGCGCCAGCAGCCAAGATCAGAGGGGGCAAGAGACCCAGTACTTC	CASSQDQRGQETQYF	TRBV4-1	TRBJ2-5	-	-
TGTGCCAGTAGTACTTCAGGCGGACCGGGTCAGCCCCAGCATTTT	CASSTSGGPGQPQHF	TRBV19	TRBJ1-5	-	-
TGTGCCAGCAGCTTTGGACTAGCTGGGGGGGGGGAGCAGTTCTTC	CASSFGLAGGGEQFF	TRBV7-2	TRBJ2-1	TRBD2	many
TGTGCCAGCAGCGACAGGGTTTCTGGCTACACCTTC	CASSDRVSGYTF	TRBV6-2/TRBV6-3	TRBJ1-2	TRBD1	-
TGCAGTGCTAAAGCGGGCAATGGCAATCAGCCCCAGCATTTT	CSAKAGNGNQPQHF	TRBV20-1	TRBJ1-5	-	-
TGTGCCAGCAGGCTTACCCGGGACAGGGGATGGGATGAGCAGTTCTTC	CASRLTRDRGWDEQFF	TRBV2	TRBJ2-1	TRBD1	few
TGTGCCAGCGCATTGGACGGGAACTATGGCTACACCTTC	CASALDGNYGYTF	TRBV6-1	TRBJ1-2	-	-
TGTGCCATCAAGGACAGTACCTATAGCAATCAGCCCCAGCATTTT	CAIKDSTYSNQPQHF	TRBV10-3	TRBJ1-5	-	few
TGTGCCAGCAGCGGAGAAGGATGGGGCTACACCTTC	CASSGEGWGYTF	TRBV13	TRBJ1-2	-	few
TGTGCCAGCAGTTTAACAACTAATGAAAAACTGTTTTTT	CASSLTTNEKLFF	TRBV5-5	TRBJ1-4	-	many
TGTGCCAGCAGTTTCGCCGACAGGGCTAGAGTCTCACCCCTCCACTTT	CASSFADRARVSPLHF	TRBV28	TRBJ1-6	TRBD1	few
TGTGCCAGCAGCCCCTGGAGCTCTGGGGCCAACGTCCTGACTTTC	CASSPWSSGANVLTF	TRBV11-2	TRBJ2-6	-	-
TGTGCCAGCAGCCCTTTATCCTTCTATGGCTACACCTTC	CASSPLSFYGYTF	TRBV12-3/TRBV12-4	TRBJ1-2	-	many
TGTGCCTGGACCGGGACAGGGTTGTCATATGAGCAGTTCTTC	CAWTGTGLSYEQFF	TRBV30	TRBJ2-1	TRBD1	few
TGTGCCAGCAGTTACTGGAGGCAGGACCCGTATAGCAATCAGCCCCAGCATTTT	CASSYWRQDPYSNQPQHF	TRBV6-2/TRBV6-3	TRBJ1-5	-	few
TGCGCCAGCAGCTTGCTAGCGGGAGGCCCCTTAGGTTTGTATGAGCAGTTCTTC	CASSLLAGGPLGLYEQFF	TRBV5-1	TRBJ2-1	TRBD2	-
TGTGCCAGCGGGCAAGGGGGGGCGAATGAAAAACTGTTTTTT	CASGQGGANEKLFF	TRBV28	TRBJ1-4	-	few
TGTGCCAGCAGCTTGGGGACTAGCGGGAGTCTTACCGATACGCAGTATTTT	CASSLGTSGSLTDTQYF	TRBV7-6	TRBJ2-3	TRBD2	many
TGCAGTGCTGGCTACCCGGGACAGGGAAACCATGAGCAGTTCTTC	CSAGYPGQGNHEQFF	TRBV20-1	TRBJ2-1	TRBD1	few
TGTGCCAGCAGCTTGACACTCGACAATCAGCCCCAGCATTTT	CASSLTLDNQPQHF	TRBV7-9	TRBJ1-5	-	many
TGTGCCACCAGTGGGGACCGAGACGGAGAATTAAGCTACACCTTC	CATSGDRDGELSYTF	TRBV24-1	TRBJ1-2	-	-
TGTGCCAGCAGCGTGGGGACTAGCGGGAATCAGCCCCAGCATTTT	CASSVGTSGNQPQHF	TRBV9	TRBJ1-5	-	few
TGTGCCAGCAGCTTAGGTACCGGGGACTCCCACAATGAGCAGTTCTTC	CASSLGTGDSHNEQFF	TRBV7-3	TRBJ2-1	-	-
TGTGCCAGCAGCCGGACAACGAACACTGAAGCTTTCTTT	CASSRTTNTEAFF	TRBV7-2	TRBJ1-1	-	many
TGTGCCAGCAGCCAAAAGTTCCCGCAAAACTATGGCTACACCTTC	CASSQKFPQNYGYTF	TRBV14	TRBJ1-2	-	-